The 10 T cell receptor beta chains given below trace back to one sample, sequenced in a study of T cell changes during pregnancy in multiple sclerosis. Only in-frame clones appear in the TCRdb table, and some are missing; sequencing was by immunoSEQ multiplex PCR. Of over 30,000 clones in the sample, over 85% were seen once. The sequencing used CD8+ T cells from peripheral blood mononuclear cells, collected in the third trimester of pregnancy. The receptor set was obtained from a female donor with multiple sclerosis, enrolled in a pregnancy study.

The chain is built from TRBV7-9 and TRBJ1-6, with D maybe TRBD1 (6 bases). The CDR3 extends over 15 amino acids. CDR1 is SEHNR, CDR2 FQNEAQ, per germline (reference sequence). V dropped 5 bases and J dropped 7 bases, with 15 bases sitting between them. In DNA, the CDR3 is TGTGCCAGCAGCACTCGGACAGAACCGAATTCACCCCTCCACTTT. It encodes CASSTRTEPNSPLHF.

The DNA for the CDR3 is TGTGCCAGCACTACGGCGGGGAGCAATGAGCAGTTCTTC. Its protein product is CASTTAGSNEQFF. The chain employs TRBV27 and TRBJ2-1; a weak D match, TRBD2 (6 bases). Germline CDR1 reads MNHEY; CDR2 reads SMNVEV (reference sequence). This CDR3 spans 13 amino acids. V lost 7 bases to trimming and J lost 6 bases, with 13 bases between them.

V and J are TRBV12-5 and TRBJ2-1; D not certain. CDR3 length equals 12 residues. Trimming pared 8 bases from V and 0 bases from J, leaving 5 bases between. CDR1 is LGHNT, CDR2 FRNRAP, per germline. CDR3 region: CASQVSYNEQFF. The CDR3, as DNA: TGTGCTAGTCAGGTCTCCTACAATGAGCAGTTCTTC. Together with reference TRBV12-5 and TRBJ2-1, the CDR3 gives the full variable domain: DARVTQTPRHKVTEMGQEVTMRCQPILGHNTVFWYRQTMMQGLELLAYFRNRAPLDDSGMPKDRFSAEMPDATLATLKIQPSEPRDSAVYFCASQVSYNEQFFGPGTRLTVL.

This chain links TRBV7-9 with TRBJ2-7, with TRBD2 matching over 10 bases. From germline, CDR1 is SEHNR and CDR2 FQNEAQ (reference sequence). The CDR3 consists of 14 residues. Trimming took 10 bases from V and 3 from J; bases not matched to a gene: 9. CDR3 in DNA: TGTGCCATTGGCCAGCGGGGGGGCCTCTACGAGCAGTACTTC. This sequence encodes CAIGQRGGLYEQYF.

The rearrangement joins TRBV19 to TRBJ2-7; D might be TRBD2 (6 bases). The CDR3 spans 15 residues. The germline CDR1 and CDR2 sequences are LNHDA and SQIVND (reference sequence). V was pared by 2 bases and J by 3 bases, with 14 bases between. CDR3 DNA sequence: TGTGCCAGTAGTATAAGCGTCGGAGGGATCTACGAGCAGTACTTC. Residues: CASSISVGGIYEQYF.

V gene TRBV23-1 combines with J gene TRBJ1-5; 10 bases match TRBD1. TRBV23-1 is labeled an ORF, and its function is uncertain. The CDR3 extends over 15 amino acids. With V trimmed by 2 bases and J by 2 bases, 0 bases remained unmatched. CDR3 bases: TGCGCCAGCAGTCAAGGACAGGGGGGCAATCAGCCCCAGCATTTT. Its translation is CASSQGQGGNQPQHF.

The chain uses TRBV9 and TRBJ1-1; 7 bases are a match to TRBD1. In germline, CDR1 is SGDLS, CDR2 YYNGEE. The V gene end was trimmed by 3 bases and the J gene end by 0 bases; junction bases not matched to a gene: 11. The CDR3 covers 17 residues. The CDR3 loop is CASSGPGTGALNTEAFF. The CDR3 region has the DNA TGTGCCAGCAGCGGGCCCGGAACAGGGGCTTTGAACACTGAAGCTTTCTTT. Complete variable domain (other parts from reference TRBV9 and TRBJ1-1): DSGVTQTPKHLITATGQRVTLRCSPRSGDLSVYWYQQSLDQGLQFLIQYYNGEERAKGNILERFSAQQFPDLHSELNLSSLELGDSALYFCASSGPGTGALNTEAFFGQGTRLTVV.

V usage is TRBV6-6 and J usage is TRBJ2-3; tentatively, D is TRBD1 (5 bases). This CDR3 comprises 15 residues. The germline V gene encodes CDR1 MNHNY and CDR2 SVGAGI (reference sequence). The germline V and J ends were trimmed by 1 base and 9 bases, with 17 bases remaining between them. CDR3 bases: TGTGCCAGCAGTTACTACGGGCCCGGCACAGGCACGCAGTATTTT. Encoded protein: CASSYYGPGTGTQYF.

The gene calls are TRBV7-9 and TRBJ1-5; D might be TRBD1 (6 bases). The CDR3 covers 14 residues. The ends were cut back, 2 bases at V and 3 bases at J, with 8 bases in the middle. In germline, CDR1 is SEHNR, CDR2 FQNEAQ (reference sequence). The CDR3 coding sequence is TGTGCCAGCAGCTTACCAGGGGCCAATCAGCCCCAGCATTTT. As protein: CASSLPGANQPQHF.

The V call is TRBV12-5, the J call TRBJ1-2; TRBD1 might be the D (6 bases). Trimming removed 3 bases from V and 4 bases from J, with 15 bases in between. Germline values: CDR1 LGHNT, CDR2 FRNRAP. This CDR3 contains 15 residues. The DNA of the CDR3 is TGTGCTAGTGGTTTTGTTTGGACAGCTTCCTATGGCTACACCTTC. This gives the protein CASGFVWTASYGYTF.